The entry below describes one TCR beta chain. Its specificity is unknown. Alongside a J-beta primer mix, a sample-barcoded 5' primer served in a second PCR lasting roughly 7 to 11 cycles. Individual samples furnished no less than 2.5 million CDR3-containing paired-end reads apiece. Using its own MiXCR run on the 5' RACE reads, TCRdb lists one record per CDR3 protein. Among around 500,000 distinct CDR3 sequences listed, under 55% were seen once. This specimen belongs to a study of blood T cells in healthy people across ages. General study points: The fall in TCR beta diversity per million T cells was roughly linear with age. More naive CD4+ cells and higher diversity were found in long-lived than in aged donors.

The CDR3 has 13 amino acids. Trimming removed 2 bases at V and 5 bases at J, with 11 bases between. CDR1 SGDLS and CDR2 YYNGEE come from the germline V gene. J is TRBJ2-7 and V is TRBV9; D possibly matches TRBD1 or TRBD2 (5 bases each). The sequenced material came from blood. The TCR comes from a man aged 80 or over in good health. The DNA of the CDR3 is TGTGCCAGCAGCGTGGGGACCAACGACGAGCAGTACTTC. Protein sequence: CASSVGTNDEQYF.